This T cell receptor (beta chain) originates from a study of OX40 agonist ivuxolimab in advanced cancers. Looking at the study overall: Partial responses occurred in Three dose-escalation patients, one with hepatocellular carcinoma and two with cutaneous melanoma.

To note about this clone: Its antigen is undetermined.

General observations from the study: With doses of 0.1 to 3.0 mg/kg, CD4+ and CD8+ blood T cells had undergone clonal expansion by week 6.

CDR1 and CDR2 from the germline V gene are MNHEY and SMNVEV (reference sequence). V was shortened by 3 bases and J by 3 bases, with 6 bases between the two germline ends. The CDR3 runs 13 residues. Only in-frame clones appear in the TCRdb table, and some are missing; sequencing was by immunoSEQ multiplex PCR. The sample records over 50,000 clones, 75% to 90% being singletons. The clonotype comes from an adult with an advanced solid tumor such as melanoma, head and neck, liver or kidney cancer. Sequencing was performed on CD4+ or CD8+ T cells sorted from blood, taken in a trial of the OX40 agonist ivuxolimab. This chain joins TRBV27 and TRBJ2-1, with D uncertain. This CDR3 reads CASSLDLYNEQFF. The DNA for the CDR3 is TGTGCCAGCAGTTTGGATCTCTACAATGAGCAGTTCTTC.